This TCR beta chain was recorded in a study of T cell changes during pregnancy in multiple sclerosis. The CDR3 totals 12 residues. V trimming: 4 bases; J trimming: 7 bases; junction bases outside the gene matches: 3. Germline V gene data show CDR1 as LNHNV and CDR2 as YYDKDF (reference sequence). Using immunoSEQ multiplex PCR, the repertoire was profiled, and TCRdb retains in-frame clones only, with some absent. The sample yields around 110,000 clones, more than 85% seen once. The sequence came from a female donor with multiple sclerosis, enrolled in a pregnancy study. The sample was peripheral blood, taken in the third trimester of pregnancy. J is TRBJ1-1 and V is TRBV15; 7 bases agree with TRBD1. The CDR3 protein is CATSNNRGEAFF. In nucleotides, the CDR3 is TGTGCCACCAGCAACAACAGGGGTGAAGCTTTCTTT.